The following is a TCR beta chain sequence with its context. Its matching antigen is unknown. Germline CDR1 and CDR2: GTSNPN and SVGIG (reference sequence). V lost 3 bases, J lost 7 bases, and 8 bases stayed unmatched. The length of the CDR3 is 15 residues. The sample is drawn from a study of cytomegalovirus exposure and HLA in healthy donors. Overall study context: Assignment to the Caucasian-associated ancestry cluster applied to approximately 80% of the approximately 420 genotyped donors.

The primer mix had 60 Vbeta and 13 Jbeta primers. Data came from immunoSEQ multiplex PCR; TCRdb stores just in-frame clones and leaves some out. The data show 75,000 to 95,000 clones, 69% seen once. General study findings and limits: In a later analysis, across HLA loci, associated TCR counts were highest for DRB1, lowest for HLA-C. Roughly uniform depth of sequencing across donors was assumed in presence/absence analyses.

Sequencing used PBMCs. The rearrangement joins TRBV30 to TRBJ2-5; 13 bases agree with TRBD2. The source of this sequence is a man aged 50 to 59 in good health and CMV-seronegative. The CDR3 nucleotides are TGTGCCTGGAGCCCGGGACTAGCGGGACGGGGGACCCAGTACTTC. Translating it yields CAWSPGLAGRGTQYF. The complete variable domain, with remaining parts taken from reference TRBV30 and TRBJ2-5, reads SQTIHQWPATLVQPVGSPLSLECTVEGTSNPNLYWYRQAAGRGLQLLFYSVGIGQISSEVPQNLSASRPQDRQFILSSKKLLLSDSGFYLCAWSPGLAGRGTQYFGPGTRLLVL.